The 17 T cell receptor beta chains listed next were all sequenced from one sample in a study of regulatory T cells in long-lasting Graves disease (dated by TCRdb to 2020 to 2022). Sample time point, as interpreted from the label and publication: newly diagnosed GD, antithyroid drugs for less than 3 months. For both TCR sequencing and RNA sequencing, RNA was extracted from PBMCs using TRIzol. The method was multiplex PCR. These reads were obtained on an Illumina HiSeq 4000. CDR3 regions were amplified by Arm-PCR with iRepertoire HTBI primers to construct TCR beta libraries. The raw public reads went through TCRdb reprocessing: fastp at Q25, MiXCR clone calling, in-frame beta chains kept. Identical CDR3 proteins give one entry, which carries the most common genes and DNA. For this sample there are a few hundred thousand distinct CDR3 sequences; around 11% appear just once. 15% to 20% of the sample is taken by the ten largest.

This sample also appeared in a second study, on T cells in Graves' hyperthyroidism and ophthalmopathy.

The material was peripheral blood mononuclear cells (PBMCs), obtained at new diagnosis, from a patient treated with antithyroid drugs. These receptors originate from a woman aged 18-29 years with Graves disease. Donor details come from another sample of the same person, matched by shared clones.

In this sample, this clonotype turned up many times. The chain is built from TRBV6-1 and TRBJ1-3; D is perhaps TRBD1 (5 bases). The CDR3 contains 12 residues. CDR1 MNHNS and CDR2 SASEGT come from the germline V gene. V was shortened by 7 bases and J by 14 bases, with 18 bases between the two germline ends. The CDR3 sequence: CASTTPPGTLYF. DNA of the CDR3: TGTGCCAGCACTACGCCACCCGGGACTTTATATTTT.

This clonotype was observed a few times. The chain employs TRBV11-2 and TRBJ1-5; 9 bases align to TRBD1. The trim removed 1 base at V and 2 bases at J, leaving 15 bases unmatched. Per germline, CDR1 SGHAT and CDR2 FQNNGV. The CDR3 totals 20 residues. The CDR3 DNA reads TGTGCCAGCAGCTTAGTTTCCGCCGGGACAGGGCACGTCGGCAATCAGCCCCAGCATTTT. Amino acids: CASSLVSAGTGHVGNQPQHF.

This clonotype was counted at least ten times. The gene calls are TRBV5-1 and TRBJ2-1, with D hard to call. Per germline, CDR1 SGHRS and CDR2 YFSETQ. This CDR3 is built from 14 residues. Trimming stripped 0 bases from V and 4 bases from J, with 8 bases between. In DNA, the CDR3 is TGCGCCAGCAGCTTGGGGTCAAAGTACAATGAGCAGTTCTTC. Amino acids: CASSLGSKYNEQFF.

CDR3 DNA: TGCAGCGTTACGGGACAAGGCTATGGCTACACCTTC. Translation gives CSVTGQGYGYTF. V and J are TRBV29-1 and TRBJ1-2; D is possibly TRBD1 (6 bases). The germline V gene encodes CDR1 SQVTM and CDR2 ANQGSEA. CDR3 length: 12 amino acids. Trimming removed 5 bases from V and 4 bases from J, with 11 bases in between.

This clonotype was counted at least ten times. The rearrangement joins TRBV4-1 to TRBJ2-7; the D call may be TRBD1 or TRBD2 (5 bases each). V was shortened by 1 base and J by 6 bases, with 10 bases between the two germline ends. Germline V gene data show CDR1 as MGHRA and CDR2 as YSYEKL. CDR3 length: 13 residues. CDR3 amino acids: CASSQAAGSEQYF. Written as DNA, the CDR3 is TGCGCCAGCAGCCAAGCGGCAGGGAGCGAGCAGTACTTC.

The chain joins TRBV12-3 or TRBV12-4 to TRBJ2-5; tentatively, D is TRBD2 (6 bases). This CDR3 is built from 15 residues. V gave up 5 bases and J gave up 5 bases, with 18 bases separating them. The chain's CDR3 is CASSTGTSFYETQYF. Here the CDR3 DNA reads TGTGCCAGCAGTACGGGGACTTCCTTCTACGAGACCCAGTACTTC.

Concerning this clonotype: A much larger clone lies one base from this, so it may be a read error. This rearrangement joins TRBV15 to TRBJ2-1; possibly TRBD1 for D (6 bases). Germline-derived CDR1 and CDR2 are LNHNV and YYDKDF (reference sequence). Trimming took off 3 bases at V and 3 bases at J, with 15 bases between the two ends. The CDR3 consists of 16 residues. The CDR3 DNA follows: TGTGCCACCAGCAGCGTTGGGGGCTTATTCTACAATGAGCAGTTCTTC. It encodes CATSSVGGLFYNEQFF.

In regard to this clonotype: A much larger clone differs by one base, so this may be a read error. Likely a read error: the CDR3 ends without its conserved phenylalanine or tryptophan. This chain connects TRBV5-4 to TRBJ2-1, with 10 bases aligning to TRBD2. After removal of 4 bases from V and 6 bases from J, the junction contained 10 bases not matched to a gene. The germline CDR1 and CDR2 sequences are SGHNT and YYREEE (reference sequence). This CDR3 region has 16 residues. For the CDR3, the DNA is TGTGCCAGCAGCCCTCTAGCGGGGGAGAGGGTCAATGAGCAGTTCTCC. Translation gives CASSPLAGERVNEQFS.

Only a few counts were recorded for this clonotype. The rearrangement links TRBV9 to TRBJ2-7; TRBD2 aligns across 8 bases. This CDR3 contains 13 residues. Trimming at V came to 9 bases and at J to 2 bases, leaving 7 bases not matched to a gene. Germline CDR1 reads SGDLS; CDR2 reads YYNGEE. CDR3: CANRAGVAYEQYV. CDR3 bases: TGTGCCAACAGAGCGGGGGTTGCCTACGAGCAGTACGTC.

V is TRBV19 and J is TRBJ1-3; D unclear. Trimming took 5 bases from V and 1 from J, leaving 12 bases between them. CDR1 is LNHDA and CDR2 is SQIVND in the germline V gene (reference sequence). The CDR3 contains 15 residues. CDR3 sequence reads: CASSGISWSGNTIYF. As DNA, the CDR3 is TGTGCCAGTAGTGGAATATCTTGGTCTGGAAACACCATATATTTT.

This clonotype was detected ten times or more. This sequence joins TRBV28 and TRBJ1-1; maybe TRBD1 (5 bases). The CDR3 covers 19 residues. V was pared by 4 bases and J by 4 bases, with 28 bases between. From germline, CDR1 is MDHEN and CDR2 SYDVKM. CDR3: CASSSLRDISPAGGTEAFF. CDR3 in DNA: TGTGCCAGCAGTTCCCTTAGAGACATTTCACCCGCGGGGGGCACTGAAGCTTTCTTT.

This rearrangement joins TRBV18 to TRBJ1-2, with 7 bases matching TRBD1. This CDR3 region has 12 residues. From germline, CDR1 is KGHSH and CDR2 LQKENI. Trimming removed 2 bases from V and 8 bases from J; junction bases left unmatched: 2. The DNA for the CDR3 is TGTGCCAGCTCACCAGACAGGGTGGGCTACACCTTC. Protein product: CASSPDRVGYTF.

In its sample, this clonotype was seen many times. The chain carries TRBV7-6 and TRBJ2-3; D is ambiguous. This CDR3 contains 16 residues. Between the trimmed V and J ends, which lost 1 base and 4 bases, there was a span of 15 bases. Germline loops: CDR1 SGHVS, CDR2 FNYEAQ. CDR3 bases: TGTGCCAGCAGCTTAGGCGTGGGAAGGTTAGCAGATACGCAGTATTTT. As protein: CASSLGVGRLADTQYF.

This clonotype was counted many times. CDR3 amino acids: CASSLSLLLAGGNQPYNEQFF. In nucleotides, the CDR3 is TGTGCCAGCAGTTTATCCCTCTTGCTAGCGGGGGGAAACCAGCCTTACAATGAGCAGTTCTTC. The J gene is TRBJ2-1, the V gene TRBV28; TRBD2 aligns across 11 bases. This CDR3 comprises 21 residues. The junction had 18 bases not matched to a gene; V was cut back by 1 base and J by 4 bases. Germline-derived CDR1 and CDR2 are MDHEN and SYDVKM.

This rearrangement joins TRBV20-1 to TRBJ2-3, with D unclear. The V and J ends lost 6 bases and 3 bases respectively, with 13 bases between them. CDR1 is DFQATT and CDR2 is SNEGSKA in the germline V gene (reference sequence). The CDR3 totals 13 residues. CDR3 loop: CSALNLGTDTQYF. The CDR3 nucleotides are TGCAGTGCCCTCAATCTTGGTACAGATACGCAGTATTTT.

This clonotype was seen at least ten times. The V call is TRBV7-8, the J call TRBJ2-1; TRBD2 agrees at 11 bases. This CDR3 has 15 amino acids. Germline assignment: CDR1 SGHVS and CDR2 FQNEAQ. V was pared by 7 bases and J by 7 bases, with 9 bases of the junction left unmatched. The CDR3 sequence is CASTQLAGAGNEQFF. CDR3 DNA: TGTGCCAGCACCCAACTAGCGGGGGCTGGAAATGAGCAGTTCTTC.

There are many counts of this clonotype. This chain connects TRBV7-2 to TRBJ2-2; D is unclear. The germline gives CDR1 SGHTA, CDR2 FQGNSA. CDR3 length: 13 amino acids. V shed 5 bases and J shed 3 bases, with 7 bases lying between them. As DNA, the CDR3 is TGTGCCAGCAGCACCTTTTACACCGGGGAGCTGTTTTTT. It translates to CASSTFYTGELFF. The entire variable domain, with the rest obtained from reference TRBV7-2 and TRBJ2-2, is as follows: GAGVSQSPSNKVTEKGKDVELRCDPISGHTALYWYRQSLGQGLEFLIYFQGNSAPDKSGLPSDRFSAERTGGSVSTLTIQRTQQEDSAVYLCASSTFYTGELFFGEGSRLTVL.